Following are 2 T cell receptor beta chains from one sample sequenced in a study of T cells in Graves' hyperthyroidism and ophthalmopathy (dated by TCRdb to between 2019 and 2020). Libraries were constructed by multiplex PCR. The listed sequencing device is Illumina HiSeq 2000. The TCR beta CDR3 regions were amplified from RNA transcripts. A first-round RT-PCR of the TCR CDR3 used the HTBI primer set with the Qiagen OneStep RT-PCR kit. Through fastp at Q25 and MiXCR, TCRdb rebuilt clones from the public reads, retaining in-frame beta chains. Rows with a matching CDR3 protein are joined into one entry that keeps the most common DNA and genes. This sample gives about 400,000 distinct CDR3 sequences in total; about an eighth of them show up just once. In total, the top ten clones hold around 30% of the sample. Sequences were obtained from blood. All receptors come from a man aged 45-65 years with Graves' ophthalmopathy.

This clonotype was counted a few times. A clone one base away is much larger, so this may be a read error. J is TRBJ2-5 and V is TRBV12-3 or TRBV12-4; tentatively, D is TRBD2 (6 bases). V was shortened by 5 bases and J by 9 bases, with 22 bases between the two germline ends. This CDR3 is 15 amino acids long. CDR3 DNA: TGTGCCAGCAGTGCAGAGGGACTCGGGCTTGTGGCCCAGTACTTC. Protein product: CASSAEGLGLVAQYF.

With respect to this clonotype: This likely comes from a read error, as the CDR3 has no conserved phenylalanine or tryptophan at its end. The rearrangement links TRBV12-3 or TRBV12-4 to TRBJ2-1, with D perhaps TRBD2 (5 bases). The CDR3 extends over 13 amino acids. Trimming took 8 bases from V and 4 from J, leaving 12 bases between them. The CDR3 here is CASAPGVYNEQFC. The CDR3 DNA reads TGTGCCAGCGCCCCCGGGGTTTACAATGAGCAGTTCTGC.